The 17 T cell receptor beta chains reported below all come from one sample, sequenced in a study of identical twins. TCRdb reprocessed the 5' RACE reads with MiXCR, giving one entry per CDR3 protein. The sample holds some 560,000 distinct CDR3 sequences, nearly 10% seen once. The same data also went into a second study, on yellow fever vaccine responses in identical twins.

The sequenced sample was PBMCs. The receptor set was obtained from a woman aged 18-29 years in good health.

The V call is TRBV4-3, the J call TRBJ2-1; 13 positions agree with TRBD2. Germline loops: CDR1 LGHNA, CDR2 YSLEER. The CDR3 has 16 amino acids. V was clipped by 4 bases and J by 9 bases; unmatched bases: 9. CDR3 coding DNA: TGCGCCAGCAGCCCCGCCAGGACTAGCGGGAGCGGTGAGCAGTTCTTC. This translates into CASSPARTSGSGEQFF.

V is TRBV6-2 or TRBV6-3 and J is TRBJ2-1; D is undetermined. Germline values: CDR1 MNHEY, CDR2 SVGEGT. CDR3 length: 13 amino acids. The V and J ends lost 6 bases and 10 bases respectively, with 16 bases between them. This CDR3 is CASRNSKSGEQFF. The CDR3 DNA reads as TGTGCCAGCAGGAATAGCAAGAGTGGGGAGCAGTTCTTC.

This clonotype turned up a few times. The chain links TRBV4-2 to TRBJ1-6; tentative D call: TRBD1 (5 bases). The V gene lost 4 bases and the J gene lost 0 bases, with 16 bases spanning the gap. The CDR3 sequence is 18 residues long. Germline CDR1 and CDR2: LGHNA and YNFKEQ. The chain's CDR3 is CASSPEGAGGSYNSPLHF. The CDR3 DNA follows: TGTGCCAGCAGCCCAGAAGGGGCAGGTGGCTCCTATAATTCACCCCTCCACTTT.

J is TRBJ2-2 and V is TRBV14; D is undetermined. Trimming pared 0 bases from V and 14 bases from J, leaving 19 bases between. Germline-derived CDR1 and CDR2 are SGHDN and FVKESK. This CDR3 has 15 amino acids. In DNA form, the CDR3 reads TGTGCCAGCAGCCAAGATAATCACCGTATTGTCGACCTGTTTTTT. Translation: CASSQDNHRIVDLFF.

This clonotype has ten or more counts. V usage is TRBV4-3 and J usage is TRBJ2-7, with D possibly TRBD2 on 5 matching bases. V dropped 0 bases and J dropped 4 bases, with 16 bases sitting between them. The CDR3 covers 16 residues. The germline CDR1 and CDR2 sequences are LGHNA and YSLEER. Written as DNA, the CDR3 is TGCGCCAGCAGCCAAGACCCAGGACTCTCCCAATACGAGCAGTACTTC. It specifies CASSQDPGLSQYEQYF.

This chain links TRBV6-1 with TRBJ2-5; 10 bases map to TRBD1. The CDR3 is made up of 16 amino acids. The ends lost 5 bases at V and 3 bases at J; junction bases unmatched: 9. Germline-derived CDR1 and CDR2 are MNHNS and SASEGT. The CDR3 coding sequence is TGTGCCAGCAGTCCGAGGACAGGGGGGGAGAAAGAGACCCAGTACTTC. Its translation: CASSPRTGGEKETQYF.

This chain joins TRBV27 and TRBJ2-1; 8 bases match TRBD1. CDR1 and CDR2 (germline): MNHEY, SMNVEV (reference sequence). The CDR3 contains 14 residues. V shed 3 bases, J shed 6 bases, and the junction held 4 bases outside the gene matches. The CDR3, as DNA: TGTGCCAGCAGTTTCCGGACAGGGTTCAATGAGCAGTTCTTC. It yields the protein CASSFRTGFNEQFF.

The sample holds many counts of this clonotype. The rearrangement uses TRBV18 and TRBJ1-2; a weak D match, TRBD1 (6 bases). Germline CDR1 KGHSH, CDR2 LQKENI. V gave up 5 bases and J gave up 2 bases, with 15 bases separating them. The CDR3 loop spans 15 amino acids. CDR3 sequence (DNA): TGTGCCAGCTCAACCAGAGACAGGTCCAACTATGGCTACACCTTC. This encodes CASSTRDRSNYGYTF.

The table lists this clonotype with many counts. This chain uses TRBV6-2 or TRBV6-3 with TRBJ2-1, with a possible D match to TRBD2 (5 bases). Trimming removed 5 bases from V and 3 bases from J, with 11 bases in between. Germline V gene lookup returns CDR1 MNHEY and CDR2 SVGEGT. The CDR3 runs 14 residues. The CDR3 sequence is CASSPPGSYNEQFF. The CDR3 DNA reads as TGTGCCAGCAGTCCCCCGGGGAGCTACAATGAGCAGTTCTTC.

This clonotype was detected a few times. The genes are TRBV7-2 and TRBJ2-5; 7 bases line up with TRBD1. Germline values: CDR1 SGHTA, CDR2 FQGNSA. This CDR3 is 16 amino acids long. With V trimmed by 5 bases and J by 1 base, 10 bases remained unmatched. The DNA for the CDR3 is TGTGCCAGCAGCCCCGGCCAGGGGGTACTCCAAGAGACCCAGTACTTC. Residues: CASSPGQGVLQETQYF.

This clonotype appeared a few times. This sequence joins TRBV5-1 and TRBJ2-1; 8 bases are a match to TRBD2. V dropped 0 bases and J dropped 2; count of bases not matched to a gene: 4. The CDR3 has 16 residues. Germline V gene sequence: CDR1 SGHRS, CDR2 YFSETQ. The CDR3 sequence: CASSLGAGVAYNEQFF. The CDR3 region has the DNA TGCGCCAGCAGCTTGGGAGCGGGAGTCGCCTACAATGAGCAGTTCTTC.

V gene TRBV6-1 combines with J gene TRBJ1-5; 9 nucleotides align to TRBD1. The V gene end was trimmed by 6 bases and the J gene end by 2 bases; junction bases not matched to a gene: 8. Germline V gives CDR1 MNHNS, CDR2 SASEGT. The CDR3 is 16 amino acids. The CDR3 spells CASSRTGVNRNQPQHF. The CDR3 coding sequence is TGTGCCAGCAGCCGGACAGGGGTCAATCGCAATCAGCCCCAGCATTTT.

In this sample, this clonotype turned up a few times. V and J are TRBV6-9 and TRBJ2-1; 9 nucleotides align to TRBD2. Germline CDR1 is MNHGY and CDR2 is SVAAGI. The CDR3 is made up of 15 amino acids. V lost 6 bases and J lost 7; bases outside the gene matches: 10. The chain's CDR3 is CASSTVSGSGNEQFF. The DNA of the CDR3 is TGTGCCAGCAGCACCGTTAGCGGGAGTGGGAATGAGCAGTTCTTC.

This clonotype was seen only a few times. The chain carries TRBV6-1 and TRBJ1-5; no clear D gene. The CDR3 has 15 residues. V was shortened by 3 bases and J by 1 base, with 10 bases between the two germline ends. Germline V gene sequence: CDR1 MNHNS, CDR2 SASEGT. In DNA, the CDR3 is TGTGCCAGCAGTGAGGTGGATCTAAGCAATCAGCCCCAGCATTTT. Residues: CASSEVDLSNQPQHF.

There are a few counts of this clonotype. The chain's CDR3 is CSARVDIEGLPYEQYF. The DNA for the CDR3 is TGCAGTGCTAGGGTTGATATTGAGGGGCTCCCCTACGAGCAGTACTTC. J is TRBJ2-7 and V is TRBV20-1, with D perhaps being TRBD1 or TRBD2 (5 bases each). V lost 3 bases, J lost 2 bases, and 20 bases lay in between. This CDR3 comprises 16 residues. The V gene's germline CDR1 is DFQATT and CDR2 SNEGSKA (reference sequence).

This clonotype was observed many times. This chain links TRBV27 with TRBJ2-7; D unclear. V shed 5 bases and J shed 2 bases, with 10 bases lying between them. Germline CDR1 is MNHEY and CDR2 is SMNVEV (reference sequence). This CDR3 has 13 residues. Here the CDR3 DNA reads TGTGCCAGCAGTAAAGGGATAACCTACGAGCAGTACTTC. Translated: CASSKGITYEQYF.

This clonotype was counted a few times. The CDR3 DNA reads as TGTGCCAGCAGTACCGAGATAAACGAGCAGTACTTC. Translating it yields CASSTEINEQYF. The J gene is TRBJ2-7, the V gene TRBV6-2 or TRBV6-3; the D is unclear. The CDR3 consists of 12 residues. Per the germline V gene, CDR1 is MNHEY and CDR2 is SVGEGT. The V end lost 5 bases, the J end lost 5 bases, and 10 bases lay between the germline ends.